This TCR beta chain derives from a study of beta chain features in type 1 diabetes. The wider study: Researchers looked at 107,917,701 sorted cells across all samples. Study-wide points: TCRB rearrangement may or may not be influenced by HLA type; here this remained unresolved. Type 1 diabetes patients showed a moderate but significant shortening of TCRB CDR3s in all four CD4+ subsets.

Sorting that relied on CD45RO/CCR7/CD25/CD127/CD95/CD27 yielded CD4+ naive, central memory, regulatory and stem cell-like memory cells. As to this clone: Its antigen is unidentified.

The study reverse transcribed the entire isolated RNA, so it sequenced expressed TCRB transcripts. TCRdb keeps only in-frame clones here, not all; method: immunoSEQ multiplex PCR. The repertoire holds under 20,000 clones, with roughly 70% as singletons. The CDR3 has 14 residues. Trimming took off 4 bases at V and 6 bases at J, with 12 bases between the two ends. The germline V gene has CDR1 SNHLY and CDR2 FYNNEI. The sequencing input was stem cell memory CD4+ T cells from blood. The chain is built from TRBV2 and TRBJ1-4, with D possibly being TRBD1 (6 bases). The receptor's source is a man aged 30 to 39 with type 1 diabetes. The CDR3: CASSARQADEKLFF. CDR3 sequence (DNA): TGTGCCAGCAGTGCGAGACAGGCTGATGAAAAACTGTTTTTT.